A single T cell receptor beta chain is shown here with its context. Its binding antigen is unknown. Within one base of it there is no much larger clone, and no base qualities were kept. Each collaborating institution followed its own protocols to collect whole blood in K2EDTA tubes. For TCRbeta analysis, collaborator samples were shipped as frozen whole blood, as isolated PBMCs, or as DNA extracted from either sample type. The junction shows trimming of 5 bases on V and 9 bases on J, and the gene matches do not reach 9 bases of it. CDR1 and CDR2, per the germline V gene (reference sequence), are SEHNR and FQNEAQ. The CDR3 holds 14 amino acids from the cysteine to the phenylalanine. The retained sequence is limited to the CDR3, 42 bases, with the frame set at the first base. The immunoSEQ Assay, a bias-controlled multiplex PCR, was used to amplify TCRbeta CDR3 regions from genomic DNA. As for the authors' bioinformatics: Nucleated cell counts per sample were estimated from amplification of reference gene primers within the assay. To quantify the absolute abundance of each unique TCRbeta CDR3 rearrangement, sequence reads were collapsed and filtered. For each sample, productive Simpson clonality was calculated by taking the square root of Simpson's diversity index across productive rearrangements. In its TCRdb copy, this immuneACCESS table keeps in-frame sequences only and misses some clones. Where compared with another copy, unresolved V genes explain less than half of these, and the others have no known cause. V and J calls and clone size are copied from that table; D and trimming were computed from the DNA. Present in this sample are approximately 40,000 clones, 87% of which were seen just once. Jointly, the top ten make up about 19% of the sample.

These data are taken from a study of blood T cell repertoires in COVID-19 (dated by TCRdb to the early 2020s). Regarding the complete study: Samples from collaborators originated in the United States, Italy and Spain and spanned both the acute and convalescent phases of COVID-19. The prospective study material was composed of cDNA or gDNA derived from T cells, B-cell-depleted T cells, or PBMCs. The sample metadata nearly always contained a de-identified subject ID, COVID-19 status, age in years and sex. Subjects who had been exposed to COVID-19, were actively infected with it, or had recovered from it provided the deeply sampled blood TCRbeta repertoires that made up the dataset. The samples were drawn from the first 160 participants of the ongoing ImmuneRACE study and from some 1,300 subjects provided by 6 global collaborators. Where available, HLA class I and class II types were obtained from metadata supplied by the sample provider rather than from assay-based typing. The repertoires were released in a freely available public database meant as a resource for research on the immune response to SARS-CoV-2. Results and caveats for the whole study, not just this receptor: How much clinical and demographic metadata was included differed by source and by participant, and the metadata was provided uncurated.

Sequencing was carried out using peripheral blood. The clonotype was recovered from a man in his 60s with acute or convalescent COVID-19. The sequence is built from TRBV7-9 and TRBJ2-3, with TRBD1 identical over 9 junction bases. At the DNA level, the sequence is TGTGCCAGCAGCGCGAGGACAGGGGTGGGGACGCAGTATTTT. Its protein reads: CASSARTGVGTQYF.